This T cell receptor beta chain was obtained from a study of CD8+ T cells in alopecia areata. General study findings and limits: Affected scalp, especially in alopecia totalis/universalis, had a higher clonality than normal scalp did. There were also resident alphabeta T cells of normal skin sequenced in scalp samples.

V lost 3 bases and J lost 7, with 0 bases in between. There are 10 residues in the CDR3. This clone is labeled as medium-sized. The antigen remains unidentified. Reverse transcription of extracted RNA yielded cDNA, which provided the sequencing template. Profiling relied on immunoSEQ multiplex PCR, and the TCRdb table lists in-frame clones only, not all of them. The data hold 35,000 or so clones, with nearly 55% observed a single time. Sorting of CD4+ cells into CD25+CD127- cells was performed for a handful of patients. CD4+ and CD8+ T cells were sorted from PBMCs. The source of this sequence is a human donor with alopecia areata. The sample was CD4+ Tregs sorted from blood. This sequence joins TRBV23-1 and TRBJ1-4; D gene unclear. TRBV23-1 is an ORF; its function is uncertain. CDR3 sequence reads: CASSHEKLFF. DNA of the CDR3: TGCGCCAGCAGTCATGAAAAACTGTTTTTT.